The rows below give T cell receptor beta chains drawn from one sample of a study of graft-versus-host responses after intestinal transplantation. Sequenced by immunoSEQ multiplex PCR; TCRdb stores in-frame clones only, minus some. The table includes 90,000 to 150,000 clones, roughly 96% detected once. Antigens for these TCRs are unknown. This specimen consisted of unstimulated CD8+ T cells sorted from spleen or lymph node cells, obtained before intestinal transplant. These receptors all stem from a human donor who received an intestinal transplant. The CDR3 runs from the conserved cysteine through the conserved F or W. A D gene is named only where the DNA matches it firmly. Rows give clone size only sometimes, using once, few, many, or a class for an expanded clone.

j_call | v_call | clone_size | d_call | cdr3_aa | cdr3_nt
TRBJ2-3 | TRBV2 | - | - | CASSRRDETDTQYF | TGTGCCAGCAGTCGGCGGGATGAGACAGATACGCAGTATTTT
TRBJ2-2 | TRBV7-2 | - | - | CASTPTPGSTGELFF | TGTGCCAGCACCCCCACCCCAGGAAGCACCGGGGAGCTGTTTTTT
TRBJ2-3 | TRBV4-1 | - | - | CASSSIAKSTDTQYF | TGCGCCAGCAGTTCGATAGCTAAGAGCACAGATACGCAGTATTTT
TRBJ2-7 | TRBV27 | - | - | CASSYGVVAYEQYF | TGTGCCAGCAGCTACGGGGTAGTAGCCTACGAGCAGTACTTC
TRBJ2-5 | TRBV7-6 | - | - | CASSVWIGGDSETQYF | TGTGCCAGCAGCGTGTGGATTGGCGGGGATAGTGAGACCCAGTACTTC
TRBJ2-4 | TRBV6-5 | - | - | CASSYSQGPKNIQYF | TGTGCCAGCAGTTACTCACAGGGTCCCAAAAACATTCAGTACTTC
TRBJ1-1 | TRBV7-9 | - | - | CASSLGATNTEAFF | TGTGCCAGCAGCTTAGGGGCAACTAACACTGAAGCTTTCTTT
TRBJ2-3 | TRBV4-2 | - | TRBD1 | CASSQRTGGTDTQYF | TGTGCCAGCAGCCAAAGGACAGGGGGCACAGATACGCAGTATTTT
TRBJ1-5 | TRBV7-8 | - | - | CASSNPNQPQHF | TGTGCCAGCAGCAACCCCAATCAGCCCCAGCATTTT
TRBJ2-3 | TRBV27 | - | TRBD1 | CASSFRDRVSDTQYF | TGTGCCAGCAGTTTCCGGGACAGGGTTTCGGATACGCAGTATTTT
TRBJ1-5 | TRBV6-4 | - | - | CASIRSSYSNQPQHF | TGTGCCAGCATCAGGTCCAGTTATAGCAATCAGCCCCAGCATTTT
TRBJ2-5 | TRBV11-2 | - | - | CASSPYLALRDQETQYF | TGTGCCAGCAGCCCCTATCTCGCCCTCAGAGACCAAGAGACCCAGTACTTC
TRBJ2-1 | TRBV21-1 | - | - | CARVQASGHPYNEQFF | TGTGCCAGAGTCCAGGCTAGCGGGCATCCCTACAATGAGCAGTTCTTC
TRBJ2-7 | TRBV6-5 | few | - | CASSYSPYEQYF | TGTGCCAGCAGTTACTCGCCCTACGAGCAGTACTTC
TRBJ2-7 | TRBV7-9 | few | - | CASSLGDSAYEQYF | TGTGCCAGCAGCTTAGGAGACAGCGCCTACGAGCAGTACTTC
TRBJ2-1 | TRBV13 | - | - | CASRSSYNEQFF | TGTGCCAGCAGAAGCTCCTACAATGAGCAGTTCTTC
TRBJ2-7 | TRBV27 | - | TRBD1 | CASSLPDRTYEQYF | TGTGCCAGCAGTTTACCGGACAGGACCTACGAGCAGTACTTC
TRBJ1-2 | TRBV27 | - | TRBD1 | CASGGIRGLFNYGYTF | TGTGCCAGCGGGGGCATAAGGGGGCTTTTTAACTATGGCTACACCTTC
TRBJ2-2 | TRBV7-9 | - | TRBD1 | CASSDWTGPIRGGELFF | TGTGCCAGCAGCGACTGGACAGGGCCGATTCGGGGCGGGGAGCTGTTTTTT
TRBJ2-1 | TRBV5-1 | once | TRBD1 | CASSQGGNYNEQFF | TGCGCCAGCAGCCAAGGGGGCAACTACAATGAGCAGTTCTTC
TRBJ2-1 | TRBV15 | - | - | CATSRPTGYNEQFF | TGTGCCACCAGCAGACCGACAGGATACAATGAGCAGTTCTTC
TRBJ1-5 | TRBV5-6 | - | TRBD1 | CASSLGQGAWQPQHF | TGTGCCAGTAGCTTAGGACAGGGGGCATGGCAGCCCCAGCATTTT
TRBJ2-1 | TRBV6-1 | - | - | CASPKRNEQFF | TGTGCCAGCCCGAAGCGGAATGAGCAGTTCTTC
TRBJ2-1 | TRBV5-6 | - | TRBD2 | CASSLAKWAGGMEEQFF | TGTGCCAGCAGCTTGGCCAAGTGGGCGGGAGGGATGGAAGAGCAGTTCTTC
TRBJ2-1 | TRBV7-3 | - | TRBD2 | CASSPGLAGVDEQFF | TGTGCCAGCAGCCCCGGACTAGCGGGAGTGGATGAGCAGTTCTTC
TRBJ2-1 | TRBV27 | - | - | CASSLSPAGGSSYNEQFF | TGTGCCAGCAGTTTATCACCGGCCGGAGGGAGCTCCTACAATGAGCAGTTCTTC
TRBJ1-5 | TRBV21-1 | - | - | CASSKVVDSPYSNQPQHF | TGTGCCAGCAGCAAAGTTGTGGACAGTCCTTATAGCAATCAGCCCCAGCATTTT
TRBJ1-6 | TRBV9 | - | - | CASSGTSYNSPLHF | TGTGCCAGCAGCGGAACCTCCTATAATTCACCCCTCCACTTT
TRBJ2-7 | TRBV4-1 | - | - | CASSQVTGSYEQYF | TGCGCCAGCAGCCAAGTGACAGGCTCCTACGAGCAGTACTTC
TRBJ2-7 | TRBV5-6 | large | - | CASSLRGGEQYF | TGTGCCAGCAGCTTGAGGGGAGGCGAGCAGTACTTC
TRBJ2-1 | TRBV27 | - | TRBD2 | CASSFSGSSYNEQFF | TGTGCCAGCAGTTTTAGCGGGAGCTCCTACAATGAGCAGTTCTTC
TRBJ2-7 | TRBV5-4 | once | TRBD1 | CASSLVGGRQGSGSSYEQYF | TGTGCCAGCAGCTTGGTTGGAGGTAGACAGGGGAGTGGGAGCTCCTACGAGCAGTACTTC
TRBJ2-1 | TRBV19 | - | - | CASTPRFRVDNEQFF | TGTGCCAGTACCCCCCGTTTCAGGGTAGATAATGAGCAGTTCTTC
TRBJ2-3 | TRBV13 | - | TRBD2 | CASRRGESTDTQYF | TGTGCCAGCAGGCGGGGGGAAAGCACAGATACGCAGTATTTT
TRBJ2-1 | TRBV19 | - | - | CASSITSGDNEQFF | TGTGCCAGTAGTATAACTTCTGGGGACAATGAGCAGTTCTTC
TRBJ2-3 | TRBV5-4 | - | TRBD2 | CASSWEGGSADTQYF | TGTGCCAGCAGCTGGGAGGGAGGAAGCGCAGATACGCAGTATTTT
TRBJ2-1 | TRBV19 | once | - | CASSIRAGPYNEQFF | TGTGCCAGTAGTATCCGAGCGGGTCCCTACAATGAGCAGTTCTTC
TRBJ2-7 | TRBV28 | - | - | CASSLSAAEGQYF | TGTGCCAGCAGTTTATCGGCAGCGGAAGGGCAGTACTTC
TRBJ2-7 | TRBV27 | - | TRBD2 | CASSFGTSGAYEQYF | TGTGCCAGCAGTTTCGGGACTAGCGGTGCCTACGAGCAGTACTTC
TRBJ2-1 | TRBV11-2 | - | TRBD1 | CASSWQGQGARNEQFF | TGTGCCAGCAGCTGGCAGGGACAGGGGGCGCGGAATGAGCAGTTCTTC
TRBJ1-2 | TRBV2 | - | - | CASSEGGGSNYGYTF | TGTGCCAGCAGTGAGGGTGGCGGATCCAACTATGGCTACACCTTC